This T cell receptor (beta chain) was sequenced during a study of T cell repertoires in cytomegalovirus infection (dated by TCRdb to between 2018 and 2021). Notes on the research overall: Donor HLA type was relevant to the analysis, because carriage of CMV infection together with the matching HLA type was indicated by public TCR beta signatures.

Paper-wide results and their limitations: In the ex vivo response, HLA-C-restricted CMV-specific TCR beta clonotypes were dominant, and in two of eight donors the single most frequent clonotype came from this HLA-C-restricted group. In both this cohort and an independent cohort of 300 to 450 donors, the cumulative frequency of public TCR beta family members distinguished carriers of CMV infection plus the relevant HLA type.

Including the terminal cysteine and phenylalanine, the CDR3 comprises 13 residues. Only the CDR3 DNA stays, 39 bases, in frame from base 1. V is pruned by 10 bases and J by 3 bases, leaving 9 bases of the junction without a gene match. As encoded in the germline V gene (reference sequence), CDR1 is LNHDA while CDR2 is SQIVND. This clonotype was observed at least ten times. Its antigen is currently not known. The sample holds no much larger clone one base away, and base qualities are not on file. Sequencing took place on an Illumina HiSeq 1500. TCRdb's own reprocessing of the public reads used fastp at Q25 and MiXCR and kept productive beta chains. Rows with a matching CDR3 protein are joined into one entry that keeps the most common DNA and genes. This sample comprises over 450,000 distinct CDR3 sequences, around 10% of them detected only once. The ten biggest clones cover approximately 10% of the sample.

Here the chain combines TRBV19 and TRBJ2-7; a stretch of 7 junction bases matches TRBD1. The receptor was derived from a human donor in good health (CMV status not recorded). Some clones in this sample may be carry-over from other donors' samples. The sequenced sample consisted of PBMCs. The CDR3 protein: CATSPGQHYEQYF. The sequence in DNA is TGTGCCACCTCCCCGGGACAGCACTACGAGCAGTACTTC.